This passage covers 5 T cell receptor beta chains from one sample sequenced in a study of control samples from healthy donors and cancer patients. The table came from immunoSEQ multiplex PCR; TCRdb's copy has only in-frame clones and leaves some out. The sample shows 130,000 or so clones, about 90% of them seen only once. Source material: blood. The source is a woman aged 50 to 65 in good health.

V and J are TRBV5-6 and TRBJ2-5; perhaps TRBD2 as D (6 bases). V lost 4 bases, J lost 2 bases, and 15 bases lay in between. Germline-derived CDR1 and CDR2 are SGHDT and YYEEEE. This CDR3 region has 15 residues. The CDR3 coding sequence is TGTGCCAGCAGCCTGAAGCTAGCGTGGCAAGAGACCCAGTACTTC. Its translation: CASSLKLAWQETQYF.

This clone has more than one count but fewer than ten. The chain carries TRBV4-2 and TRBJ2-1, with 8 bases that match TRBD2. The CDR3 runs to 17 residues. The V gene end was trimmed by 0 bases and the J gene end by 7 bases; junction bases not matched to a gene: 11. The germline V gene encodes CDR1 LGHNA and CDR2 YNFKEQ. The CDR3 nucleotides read TGTGCCAGCAGCCAAGATCGGGGGGGCGCAGTAATTAATGAGCAGTTCTTC. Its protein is CASSQDRGGAVINEQFF.

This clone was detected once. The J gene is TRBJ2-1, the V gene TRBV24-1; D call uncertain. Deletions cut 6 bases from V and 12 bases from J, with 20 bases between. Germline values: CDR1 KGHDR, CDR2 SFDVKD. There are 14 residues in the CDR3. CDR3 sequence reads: CATSPGPMSIGQFF. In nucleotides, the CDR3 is TGTGCCACCAGTCCCGGGCCCATGTCCATAGGGCAGTTCTTC.

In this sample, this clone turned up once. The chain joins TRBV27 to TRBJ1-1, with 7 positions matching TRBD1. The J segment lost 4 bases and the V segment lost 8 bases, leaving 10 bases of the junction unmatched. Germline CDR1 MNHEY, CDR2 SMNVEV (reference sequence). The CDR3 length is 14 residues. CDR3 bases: TGTGCCAGCGGCAAATACAGGGGCGGCACTGAAGCTTTCTTT. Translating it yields CASGKYRGGTEAFF.

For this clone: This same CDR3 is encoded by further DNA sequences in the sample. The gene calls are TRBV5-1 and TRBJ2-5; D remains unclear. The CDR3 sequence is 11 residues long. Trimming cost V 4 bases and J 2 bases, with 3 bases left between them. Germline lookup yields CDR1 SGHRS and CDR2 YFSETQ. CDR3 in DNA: TGCGCCAGCAGCCTACAAGAGACCCAGTACTTC. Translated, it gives CASSLQETQYF.